A single sample is the source of the 9 T cell receptor beta chains below, sequenced in a study of human T cells and chemical hapten exposure. As for time point: patch test 3, about 24 weeks after DPC sensitization. Documented treatment: therapeutic diphenylcyclopropenone sensitization with weekly scalp DPC. TCRdb recomputed calls from the RACE reads with MiXCR, one row per CDR3 protein. The table lists some 74,000 distinct CDR3 sequences, over 10% of them singletons. Sequencing was performed on whole blood, taken in connection with sensitization to the hapten diphenylcyclopropenone (DPC). These receptors all stem from a woman aged 50 to 60 with alopecia areata. Some clones in this sample may be carry-over from other donors' samples.

This clonotype has only a few counts. The chain links TRBV27 to TRBJ2-7; D is uncertain. The CDR3 has 17 amino acids. The germline CDR1 and CDR2 sequences are MNHEY and SMNVEV (reference sequence). V dropped 5 bases and J dropped 0 bases, with 20 bases sitting between them. The DNA of the CDR3 is TGTGCCAGCAGTCCGTCAAGCGTTATCGAAAGCTCCTACGAGCAGTACTTC. This translates into CASSPSSVIESSYEQYF.

Comment on this clonotype: One end of the junction is discordant with germline, which a read error may explain. The chain couples TRBV7-9 to TRBJ1-6; D remains ambiguous. CDR1 SEHNR and CDR2 FQNEAQ come from the germline V gene (reference sequence). There are 11 residues in the CDR3. DNA of the CDR3: TGTGCCAACAGCTCGGAAACAACCCTCCACTTT. Translated: CANSSETTLHF.

This clonotype turned up a few times. The chain joins TRBV11-2 to TRBJ1-4; D is ambiguous. Trimming pared 5 bases from V and 4 bases from J, leaving 2 bases between. Germline V gives CDR1 SGHAT, CDR2 FQNNGV. The CDR3 has 11 residues. The CDR3 reads CASSLNEKLFF. For the CDR3, the DNA is TGTGCCAGCAGCCTTAATGAAAAACTGTTTTTT.

This clonotype was counted a few times. This chain joins TRBV5-5 and TRBJ1-5; D unclear. The germline gives CDR1 SGHKS, CDR2 YYEKEE (reference sequence). There are 14 residues in the CDR3. Trimming pared 4 bases from V and 4 bases from J, leaving 12 bases between. This CDR3 reads CASSTLMGNQPQHF. In nucleotides, the CDR3 is TGTGCCAGCAGCACCTTGATGGGAAATCAGCCCCAGCATTTT.

The chain combines TRBV27 with TRBJ2-7, with 10 bases lining up with TRBD1. The V gene's germline CDR1 is MNHEY and CDR2 SMNVEV (reference sequence). This CDR3 has 15 amino acids. J was trimmed by 2 bases and V by 6 bases; bases with no gene match: 7. Here the CDR3 reads CASRYTGTGAYEQYF. CDR3 coding DNA: TGTGCCAGCAGGTATACCGGGACAGGGGCCTACGAGCAGTACTTC.

This clonotype was observed at least ten times. The chain links TRBV9 to TRBJ1-6; no definite D call. The germline gives CDR1 SGDLS, CDR2 YYNGEE. V was cut by 3 bases and J by 7 bases, with 8 bases left in between. The CDR3 length is 13 residues. For the CDR3, the DNA is TGTGCCAGCAGCGCCAGTCTAAATTCACCCCTCCACTTT. Translating gives CASSASLNSPLHF.

J is TRBJ1-3 and V is TRBV15; maybe TRBD1 (5 bases). The ends were cut back, 7 bases at V and 0 bases at J, with 13 bases in the middle. The CDR3 contains 15 residues. Germline CDR1 and CDR2: LNHNV and YYDKDF (reference sequence). The CDR3 is CATTQWGSSGNTIYF. The CDR3 nucleotides read TGTGCCACCACCCAATGGGGGAGCTCTGGAAACACCATATATTTT.

Many counts were recorded for this clonotype. J is TRBJ2-7 and V is TRBV29-1; D is ambiguous. The CDR3 spans 11 residues. Germline CDR1 reads SQVTM; CDR2 reads ANQGSEA. Trimming shortened V by 6 bases and J by 3 bases, and 9 bases separated the two germline ends. Written as DNA, the CDR3 is TGCAGCGTCGCGACTGACTACGAGCAGTACTTC. This translates into CSVATDYEQYF.

The chain carries TRBV6-2 or TRBV6-3 and TRBJ2-3, with 8 bases aligning to TRBD2. CDR3 length: 17 residues. The J segment lost 3 bases and the V segment lost 2 bases, leaving 10 bases of the junction unmatched. Germline assignment: CDR1 MNHEY and CDR2 SVGEGT. CDR3 region: CASSYAGTRRITDTQYF. The CDR3, as DNA: TGTGCCAGCAGTTACGCCGGGACTAGAAGGATAACAGATACGCAGTATTTT.